Presented here are 3 T cell receptor beta chains from one specimen sequenced in a study of response to subunit inactivated influenza vaccine. A single record per CDR3 protein comes from TCRdb applying MiXCR to the RT-PCR reads. The sample gives more than 600,000 distinct CDR3 sequences, approximately 17% of which show up once; under 13% is in the top ten. The starting material was PBMCs from blood, obtained more than 4 days after vaccination. The source of these receptors is a middle-aged man who received an inactivated influenza vaccine.

The rearrangement uses TRBV20-1 and TRBJ1-1, with a tentative D call TRBD1 (6 bases). Germline V lookup: CDR1 DFQATT, CDR2 SNEGSKA (reference sequence). Trimming pared 4 bases from V and 0 bases from J, leaving 12 bases between. CDR3 length: 14 amino acids. The CDR3 nucleotides read TGCAGTGCTAAAAAGGGGGGAATGAACACTGAAGCTTTCTTT. Amino acid sequence: CSAKKGGMNTEAFF.

This sequence joins TRBV4-3 and TRBJ2-1; 9 bases are a match to TRBD2. This CDR3 has 16 residues. The V gene's germline CDR1 is LGHNA and CDR2 YSLEER. J lost 4 bases, V lost 5 bases, and 9 bases had no gene match. The CDR3: CASSSELAGLYNEQFF. In DNA, the CDR3 is TGCGCCAGCAGCTCGGAGCTAGCGGGATTATACAATGAGCAGTTCTTC.

This clonotype was found a few times. The chain links TRBV20-1 to TRBJ2-1; 11 nucleotides align to TRBD1. Losses at the gene ends were 3 bases for V and 9 bases for J; bases not matched to a gene: 7. Germline CDR1 and CDR2: DFQATT and SNEGSKA (reference sequence). This CDR3 comprises 14 residues. In nucleotides, the CDR3 is TGCAGTGCTAGTGGGACAGGGGGGTATGGTGAGCAGTTCTTC. It yields the protein CSASGTGGYGEQFF.